What follows are 22 T cell receptor beta chains derived from one specimen sequenced in a study of metastatic and nonmetastatic thyroid tumors (TCRdb year 2020). Libraries were built with PCR. Instrument used: Illumina HiSeq 4000. The raw public reads went through TCRdb reprocessing: fastp at Q25, MiXCR clone calling, in-frame beta chains kept. The sample includes 15,000 or so clones, with 30% to 35% observed a single time. About 11% of the sample lies in the top ten. None of the patients had been given any treatment before thyroid surgery. Specimen: blood. These receptors all stem from a female donor with papillary thyroid cancer or a benign thyroid nodule (not recorded which). Some clones in this sample may be carry-over from other donors' samples.

Of note for this clone: A single base separates this from a much larger clone, so it may be a read error. This chain links TRBV27 with TRBJ2-7; 8 nucleotides align to TRBD1. Germline CDR1 MNHEY, CDR2 SMNVEV (reference sequence). This CDR3 region has 14 residues. Germline trimming cut 6 bases from V and 6 bases from J; bases unmatched to any gene: 10. The DNA of the CDR3 is TGTGCCAGCAGCGTCCAGGGGGCTGTCGGCGAGCAGTACTTC. It translates to CASSVQGAVGEQYF.

Concerning this clone: A much larger clone lies one base from this, so it may be a read error. V gene TRBV4-1 combines with J gene TRBJ1-1; D unclear. Germline V lookup: CDR1 MGHRA, CDR2 YSYEKL. The CDR3 contains 16 residues. The chain's CDR3 is CASSQDHGLMNTEALF. DNA for the CDR3: TGCGCCAGCAGCCAAGACCACGGACTCATGAACACTGAAGCTTTGTTT.

This clone is medium-sized by share. The chain links TRBV18 to TRBJ1-2; 8 positions agree with TRBD1. The CDR3 consists of 14 residues. Germline V gene data show CDR1 as KGHSH and CDR2 as LQKENI. Trimming took 2 bases from V and 4 from J; bases not matched to a gene: 3. CDR3 residues: CASSPGQGAYGYTF. The CDR3 DNA sequence: TGTGCCAGCTCACCAGGACAGGGTGCCTATGGCTACACCTTC. The full variable domain, in which reference TRBV18 and TRBJ1-2 provide the parts outside the CDR3, is NAGVMQNPRHLVRRRGQEARLRCSPMKGHSHVYWYRQLPEEGLKFMVYLQKENIIDESGMPKERFSAEFPKEGPSILRIQQVVRGDSAAYFCASSPGQGAYGYTFGSGTRLTVV.

This clone has ten or more counts. V usage is TRBV29-1 and J usage is TRBJ1-1; 9 nucleotides line up with TRBD1. J was trimmed by 2 bases and V by 6 bases; bases with no gene match: 10. The germline V gene has CDR1 SQVTM and CDR2 ANQGSEA. There are 15 residues in the CDR3. Here the CDR3 DNA reads TGCAGCGTGAAACAGGGGGCGTTTGGCAACACTGAAGCTTTCTTT. Protein sequence: CSVKQGAFGNTEAFF.

This clone was recorded many times. Other DNA sequences in the same sample also yield this CDR3. The V gene is TRBV4-2, the J gene TRBJ2-1, with 8 bases matching TRBD2. The trim removed 4 bases at V and 8 bases at J, leaving 13 bases unmatched. Germline values: CDR1 LGHNA, CDR2 YNFKEQ. The CDR3 is 16 residues long. The CDR3 sequence is CASSRSSGGVLYEQFF. The CDR3 DNA reads TGTGCCAGCAGCCGTTCCTCCGGGGGGGTCCTGTATGAGCAGTTCTTC.

This clone has a count of ten or more. The CDR3 reads CASSLRFRAKETQYF. As DNA, the CDR3 is TGCGCCAGCAGCCTTAGGTTTAGGGCGAAAGAGACCCAGTACTTC. This sequence joins TRBV4-1 and TRBJ2-5; no clear D. This CDR3 is 15 amino acids long. V lost 4 bases to trimming and J lost 3 bases, with 15 bases between them. Per the germline V gene, CDR1 is MGHRA and CDR2 is YSYEKL.

The chain carries TRBV7-9 and TRBJ2-7; maybe TRBD2 (6 bases). The germline CDR1 and CDR2 sequences are SEHNR and FQNEAQ (reference sequence). The CDR3 covers 14 residues. V was clipped by 5 bases and J by 3 bases, with 14 bases between them. The CDR3 is CASSTRDGSYEQYF. The CDR3 bases are TGTGCCAGCAGCACGAGGGACGGGAGCTACGAGCAGTACTTC.

This clone was counted a few times. This chain connects TRBV6-4 to TRBJ2-2; 8 bases fit TRBD2. This CDR3 has 13 amino acids. Trimming at V came to 5 bases and at J to 6 bases, leaving 2 bases not matched to a gene. Germline values: CDR1 MRHNA, CDR2 SNTAGT. CDR3 nucleotides: TGTGCCAGCAGTCGGCGGGAGGCCGGGGAGCTGTTTTTT. This codes for CASSRREAGELFF.

This clone was observed many times. The genes are TRBV7-6 and TRBJ2-3, with TRBD2 identical over 9 bases. The CDR3 covers 14 residues. The ends lost 3 bases at V and 4 bases at J; junction bases unmatched: 2. Germline CDR1 and CDR2: SGHVS and FNYEAQ. The CDR3: CASSLGLAPDTQYF. The CDR3 DNA follows: TGTGCCAGCAGCTTGGGACTAGCCCCAGATACGCAGTATTTT.

This clone was detected many times. The V and J genes are TRBV5-4 and TRBJ1-2; D unclear. CDR1 is SGHNT, CDR2 YYREEE, per germline (reference sequence). This CDR3 region has 14 residues. The V end lost 1 base, the J end lost 0 bases, and 7 bases lay between the germline ends. CDR3 nucleotides: TGTGCCAGCAGCTTGTGGACGGCTAACTATGGCTACACCTTC. Translated: CASSLWTANYGYTF.

This clone ranks as medium-sized. The CDR3 DNA reads TGTGCCAGCAGCCAAGTGACGGCTAATGGCTACACCTTC. It translates to CASSQVTANGYTF. The rearrangement joins TRBV3-1 to TRBJ1-2; unclear D gene. Germline values: CDR1 LGHDT, CDR2 YNNKEL (reference sequence). V lost 1 base, J lost 6 bases, and 9 bases lay in between. This CDR3 has 13 amino acids.

The chain links TRBV4-1 to TRBJ2-2, with D possibly TRBD2 on 6 matching bases. With 0 bases removed from V and 7 bases from J, the gap between germline ends came to 15 bases. This CDR3 is 16 amino acids long. Germline V CDR1 and CDR2: MGHRA, YSYEKL. The CDR3: CASSQELGGAGGELFF. The CDR3 DNA reads as TGCGCCAGCAGCCAAGAGCTAGGCGGGGCCGGCGGGGAGCTGTTTTTT.

This clone was counted at least ten times. The chain couples TRBV4-1 to TRBJ2-1; perhaps TRBD2 as D (5 bases). This CDR3 spans 15 amino acids. Germline CDR1 is MGHRA and CDR2 is YSYEKL. Trimming took off 0 bases at V and 7 bases at J, with 13 bases between the two ends. For the CDR3, the DNA is TGCGCCAGCAGCCAAGATACGGGGTTAGGGAATGAGCAGTTCTTC. Protein: CASSQDTGLGNEQFF.

As to this clone: As the CDR3 is not closed by the conserved phenylalanine or tryptophan, this likely results from a read error. The V call is TRBV5-1, the J call TRBJ2-2; perhaps TRBD1 as D (6 bases). Germline V gene sequence: CDR1 SGHRS, CDR2 YFSETQ. Between the trimmed V and J ends, which lost 6 bases and 3 bases, there was a span of 12 bases. The CDR3 extends over 14 amino acids. The chain's CDR3 is CASTSTGDTGELFL. CDR3 coding DNA: TGCGCCAGCACCTCGACAGGTGACACCGGGGAGCTGTTTTTA.

V gene TRBV28 combines with J gene TRBJ2-1; TRBD1 matches 7 bases. This CDR3 has 18 amino acids. Trimming took 5 bases from V and 8 from J; bases not matched to a gene: 21. CDR1 and CDR2 (germline): MDHEN, SYDVKM. The CDR3 nucleotides are TGTGCCAGCAGTAAGCTCTGGGACAGCTCCACCCTCGCCCATGAGCAGTTCTTC. Its translation is CASSKLWDSSTLAHEQFF.

CDR3 loop: CASSQAGRYTDTQYF. The CDR3, as DNA: TGCGCCAGCAGCCAAGCGGGGAGATACACAGATACGCAGTATTTT. The chain has TRBV4-1 and TRBJ2-3, with D possibly matching TRBD2 (5 bases). V was cut by 1 base and J by 2 bases, with 10 bases left in between. The germline V gene has CDR1 MGHRA and CDR2 YSYEKL. This CDR3 is 15 amino acids long.

This rearrangement joins TRBV30 to TRBJ1-2; D is possibly TRBD1 (5 bases). Germline V CDR1 and CDR2: GTSNPN, SVGIG (reference sequence). Trimming cost V 0 bases and J 2 bases, with 7 bases left between them. The CDR3 spans 13 residues. The CDR3 DNA reads as TGTGCCTGGAGTGTACAGGCGAACTATGGCTACACCTTC. This translates into CAWSVQANYGYTF.

There are a few counts of this clone. A single base separates this from a much larger clone, so it may be a read error. In the same sample, other DNA sequences code for this CDR3. The chain is built from TRBV6-1 and TRBJ2-5, with a possible D match to TRBD2 (6 bases). V was pared by 1 base and J by 4 bases, with 16 bases between. This CDR3 comprises 16 residues. Germline V gene sequence: CDR1 MNHNS, CDR2 SASEGT. The CDR3 spells CASSEVGLATVETQYF. The DNA for the CDR3 is TGTGCCAGCAGTGAAGTGGGTCTAGCGACGGTAGAGACCCAGTACTTC.

The chain combines TRBV11-2 with TRBJ2-3; 10 bases fit TRBD2. The ends lost 5 bases at V and 5 bases at J; junction bases unmatched: 7. The CDR3 is 15 amino acids. Germline lookup yields CDR1 SGHAT and CDR2 FQNNGV. The CDR3 DNA reads TGTGCCAGCAGCAGAAGCGGGAGGGCCGTAGATACGCAGTATTTT. It codes for CASSRSGRAVDTQYF.

This clone was picked up many times. The V and J genes are TRBV6-1 and TRBJ2-6, with a tentative D call TRBD1 (6 bases). The CDR3 loop spans 16 amino acids. The V and J ends lost 5 bases and 0 bases respectively, with 11 bases between them. CDR1 and CDR2 (germline): MNHNS, SASEGT. As DNA, the CDR3 is TGTGCCAGCAGTTTGGACAGCCACTCTGGGGCCAACGTCCTGACTTTC. It translates to CASSLDSHSGANVLTF.

The chain joins TRBV6-1 to TRBJ2-1; no clear D. The CDR3 contains 10 residues. Germline lookup yields CDR1 MNHNS and CDR2 SASEGT. The V end lost 7 bases, the J end lost 7 bases, and 5 bases lay between the germline ends. The CDR3 region is CASIGNEQFF. CDR3 in DNA: TGTGCCAGCATTGGAAATGAGCAGTTCTTC.

The sample holds many counts of this clone. The chain combines TRBV3-1 with TRBJ2-5; perhaps TRBD2 as D (5 bases). The germline CDR1 and CDR2 sequences are LGHDT and YNNKEL (reference sequence). The CDR3 sequence is 15 residues long. Deletions cut 2 bases from V and 5 bases from J, with 15 bases between. The CDR3 region is CASSQSTSNSETQYF. In DNA form, the CDR3 reads TGTGCCAGCAGCCAAAGTACTAGTAATTCGGAGACCCAGTACTTC.